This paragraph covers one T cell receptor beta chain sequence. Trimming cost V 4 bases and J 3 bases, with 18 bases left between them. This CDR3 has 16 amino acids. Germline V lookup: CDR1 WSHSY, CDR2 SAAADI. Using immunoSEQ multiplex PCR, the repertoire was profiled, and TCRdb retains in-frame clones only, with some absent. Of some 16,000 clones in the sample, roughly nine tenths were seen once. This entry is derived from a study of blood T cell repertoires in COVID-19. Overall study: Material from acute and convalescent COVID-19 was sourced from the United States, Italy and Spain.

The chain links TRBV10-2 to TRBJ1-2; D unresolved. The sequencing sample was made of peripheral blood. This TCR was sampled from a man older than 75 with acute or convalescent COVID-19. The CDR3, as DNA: TGCGCCAGCAGTGCGTGGACTGCCGCTCGGGACTATGGCTACACCTTC. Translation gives CASSAWTAARDYGYTF.